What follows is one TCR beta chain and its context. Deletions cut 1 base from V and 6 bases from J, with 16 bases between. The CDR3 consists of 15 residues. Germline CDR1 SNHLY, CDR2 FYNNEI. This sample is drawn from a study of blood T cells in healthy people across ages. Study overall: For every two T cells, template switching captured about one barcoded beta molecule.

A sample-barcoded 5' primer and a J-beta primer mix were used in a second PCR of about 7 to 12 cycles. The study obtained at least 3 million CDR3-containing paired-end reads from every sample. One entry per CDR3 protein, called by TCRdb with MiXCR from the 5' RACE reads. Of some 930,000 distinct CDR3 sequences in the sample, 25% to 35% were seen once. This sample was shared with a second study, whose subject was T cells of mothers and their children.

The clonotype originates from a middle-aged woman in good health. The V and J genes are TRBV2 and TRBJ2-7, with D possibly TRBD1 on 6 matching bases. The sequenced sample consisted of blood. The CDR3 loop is CASSEEGVSGVEQYF. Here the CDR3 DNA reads TGTGCCAGCAGTGAAGAAGGGGTTTCAGGGGTCGAGCAGTACTTC.